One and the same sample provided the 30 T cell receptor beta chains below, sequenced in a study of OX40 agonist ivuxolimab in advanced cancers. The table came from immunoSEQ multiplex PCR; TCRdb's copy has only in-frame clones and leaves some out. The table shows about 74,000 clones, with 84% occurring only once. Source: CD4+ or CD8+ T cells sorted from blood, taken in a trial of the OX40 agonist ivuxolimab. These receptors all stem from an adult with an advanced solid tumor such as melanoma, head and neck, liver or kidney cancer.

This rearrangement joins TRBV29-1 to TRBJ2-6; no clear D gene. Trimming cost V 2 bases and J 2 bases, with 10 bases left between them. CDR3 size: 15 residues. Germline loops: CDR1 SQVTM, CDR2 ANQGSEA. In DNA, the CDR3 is TGCAGCGTTGAACTCGAGGACGCTGGGGCCAACGTCCTGACTTTC. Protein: CSVELEDAGANVLTF.

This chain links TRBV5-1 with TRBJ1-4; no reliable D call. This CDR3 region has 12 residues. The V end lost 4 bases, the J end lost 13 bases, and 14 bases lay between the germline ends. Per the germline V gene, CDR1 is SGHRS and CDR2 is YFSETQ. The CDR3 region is CASSPEGMRLFF. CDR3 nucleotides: TGCGCCAGCAGCCCGGAGGGCATGAGACTGTTTTTT. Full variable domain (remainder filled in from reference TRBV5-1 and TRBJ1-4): KAGVTQTPRYLIKTRGQQVTLSCSPISGHRSVSWYQQTPGQGLQFLFEYFSETQRNKGNFPGRFSGRQFSNSRSEMNVSTLELGDSALYLCASSPEGMRLFFGSGTQLSVL.

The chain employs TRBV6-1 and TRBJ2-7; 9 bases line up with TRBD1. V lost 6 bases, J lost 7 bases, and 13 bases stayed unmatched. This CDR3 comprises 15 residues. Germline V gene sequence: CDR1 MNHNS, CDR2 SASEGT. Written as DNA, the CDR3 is TGTGCCAGCAGAGTCGCGGGGACAGGGACGAAGGAGCAGTACTTC. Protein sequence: CASRVAGTGTKEQYF.

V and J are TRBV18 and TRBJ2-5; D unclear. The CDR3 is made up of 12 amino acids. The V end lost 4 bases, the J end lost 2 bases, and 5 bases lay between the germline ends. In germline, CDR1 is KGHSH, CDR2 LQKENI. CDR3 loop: CASSRMQETQYF. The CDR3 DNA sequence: TGTGCCAGCTCACGGATGCAAGAGACCCAGTACTTC.

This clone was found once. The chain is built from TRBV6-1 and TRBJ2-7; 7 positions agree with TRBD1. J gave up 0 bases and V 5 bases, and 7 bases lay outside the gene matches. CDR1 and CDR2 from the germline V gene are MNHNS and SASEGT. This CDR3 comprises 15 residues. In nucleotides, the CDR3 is TGTGCCAGCAGTAACCGGGACAGAGCCTCCTACGAGCAGTACTTC. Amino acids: CASSNRDRASYEQYF.

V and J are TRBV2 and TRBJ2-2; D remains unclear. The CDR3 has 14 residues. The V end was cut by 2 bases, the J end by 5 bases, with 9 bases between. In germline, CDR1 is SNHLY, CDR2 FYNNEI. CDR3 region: CASSENKRTGELFF. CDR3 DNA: TGTGCCAGCAGTGAAAACAAGAGAACCGGGGAGCTGTTTTTT.

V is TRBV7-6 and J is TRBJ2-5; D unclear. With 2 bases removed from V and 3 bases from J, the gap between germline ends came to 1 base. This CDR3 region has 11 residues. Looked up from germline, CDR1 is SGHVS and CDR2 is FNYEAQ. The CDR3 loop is CASSLKETQYF. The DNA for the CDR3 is TGTGCCAGCAGCTTAAAAGAGACCCAGTACTTC.

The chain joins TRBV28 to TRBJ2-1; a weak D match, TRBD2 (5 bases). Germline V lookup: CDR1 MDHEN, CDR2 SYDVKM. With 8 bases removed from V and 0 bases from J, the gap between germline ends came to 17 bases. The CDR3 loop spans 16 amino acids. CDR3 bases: TGTGCCAGCGTAAAATGGCTGGGGAGCTCCTACAATGAGCAGTTCTTC. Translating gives CASVKWLGSSYNEQFF.

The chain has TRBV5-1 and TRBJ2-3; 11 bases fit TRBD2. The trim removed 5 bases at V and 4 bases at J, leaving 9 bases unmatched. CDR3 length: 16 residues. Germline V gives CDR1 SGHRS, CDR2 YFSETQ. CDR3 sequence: CASSLTGTSGADTQYF. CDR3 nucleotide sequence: TGCGCCAGCAGTTTAACCGGGACTAGCGGTGCAGATACGCAGTATTTT.

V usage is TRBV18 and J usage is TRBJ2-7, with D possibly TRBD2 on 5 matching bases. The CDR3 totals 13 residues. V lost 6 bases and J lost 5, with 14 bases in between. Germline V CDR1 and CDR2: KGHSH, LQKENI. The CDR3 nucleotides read TGTGCCAGCTCTCGTCGGGAAACCCACGAGCAGTACTTC. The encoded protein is CASSRRETHEQYF.

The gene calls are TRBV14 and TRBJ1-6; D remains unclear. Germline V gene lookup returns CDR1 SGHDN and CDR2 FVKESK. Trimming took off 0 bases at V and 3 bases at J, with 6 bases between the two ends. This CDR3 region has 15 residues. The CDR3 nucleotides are TGTGCCAGCAGCCAAGACAGGCGCTATAATTCACCCCTCCACTTT. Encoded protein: CASSQDRRYNSPLHF.

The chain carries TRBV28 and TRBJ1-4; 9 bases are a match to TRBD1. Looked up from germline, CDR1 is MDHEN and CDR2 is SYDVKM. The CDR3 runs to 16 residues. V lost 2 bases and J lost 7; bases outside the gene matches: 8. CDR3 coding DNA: TGTGCCAGCAGTTTAGTGATTGGGACAGGGATTGAAAAACTGTTTTTT. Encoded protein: CASSLVIGTGIEKLFF.

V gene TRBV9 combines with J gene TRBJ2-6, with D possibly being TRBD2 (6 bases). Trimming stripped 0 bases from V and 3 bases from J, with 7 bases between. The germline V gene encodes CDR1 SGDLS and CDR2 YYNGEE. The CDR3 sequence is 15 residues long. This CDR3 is CASSVEEGGANVLTF. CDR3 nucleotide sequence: TGTGCCAGCAGCGTAGAGGAGGGTGGGGCCAACGTCCTGACTTTC.

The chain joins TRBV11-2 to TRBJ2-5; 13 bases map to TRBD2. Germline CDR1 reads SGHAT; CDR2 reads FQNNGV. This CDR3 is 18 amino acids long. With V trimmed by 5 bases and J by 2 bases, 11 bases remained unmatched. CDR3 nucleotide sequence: TGTGCCAGCAGCGCCGGGACTAGCGGGATCCCGATTCAAGAGACCCAGTACTTC. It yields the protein CASSAGTSGIPIQETQYF. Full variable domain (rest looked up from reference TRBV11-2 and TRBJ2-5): EAGVAQSPRYKIIEKRQSVAFWCNPISGHATLYWYQQILGQGPKLLIQFQNNGVVDDSQLPKDRFSAERLKGVDSTLKIQPAKLEDSAVYLCASSAGTSGIPIQETQYFGPGTRLLVL.

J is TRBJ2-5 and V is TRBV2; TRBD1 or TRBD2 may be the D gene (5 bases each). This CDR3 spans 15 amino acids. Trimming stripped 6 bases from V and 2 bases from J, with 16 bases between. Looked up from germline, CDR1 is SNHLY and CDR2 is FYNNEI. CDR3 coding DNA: TGTGCCAGCAGAACGTGGGGGACCCCACAAGAGACCCAGTACTTC. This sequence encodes CASRTWGTPQETQYF.

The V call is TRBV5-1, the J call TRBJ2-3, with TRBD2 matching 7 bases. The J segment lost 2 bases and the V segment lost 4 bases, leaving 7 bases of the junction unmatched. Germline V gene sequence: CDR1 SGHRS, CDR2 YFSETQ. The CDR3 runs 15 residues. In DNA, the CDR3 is TGCGCCAGCAGCAGGTCTAGCGGCCCCACAGATACGCAGTATTTT. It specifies CASSRSSGPTDTQYF.

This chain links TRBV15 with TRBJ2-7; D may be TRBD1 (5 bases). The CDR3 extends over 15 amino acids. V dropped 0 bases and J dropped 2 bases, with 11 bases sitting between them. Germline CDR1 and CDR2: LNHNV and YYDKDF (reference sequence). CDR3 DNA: TGTGCCACCAGCAGAGATAATACAGGAACCTACGAGCAGTACTTC. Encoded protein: CATSRDNTGTYEQYF.

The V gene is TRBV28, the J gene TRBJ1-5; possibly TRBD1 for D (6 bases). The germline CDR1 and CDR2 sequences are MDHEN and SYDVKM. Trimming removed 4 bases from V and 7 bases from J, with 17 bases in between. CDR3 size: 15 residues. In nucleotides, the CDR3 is TGTGCCAGCAGTTCCCCATCGGGGGCCCGGCAGCCCCAGCATTTT. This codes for CASSSPSGARQPQHF. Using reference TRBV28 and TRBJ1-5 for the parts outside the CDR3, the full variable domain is DVKVTQSSRYLVKRTGEKVFLECVQDMDHENMFWYRQDPGLGLRLIYFSYDVKMKEKGDIPEGYSVSREKKERFSLILESASTNQTSMYLCASSSPSGARQPQHFGDGTRLSIL.

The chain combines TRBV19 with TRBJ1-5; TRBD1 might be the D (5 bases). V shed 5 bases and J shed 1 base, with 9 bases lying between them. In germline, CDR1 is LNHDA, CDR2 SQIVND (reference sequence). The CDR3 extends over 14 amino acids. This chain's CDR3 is CASSRGGSNQPQHF. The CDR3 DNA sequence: TGTGCCAGTAGTCGGGGGGGGAGCAATCAGCCCCAGCATTTT.

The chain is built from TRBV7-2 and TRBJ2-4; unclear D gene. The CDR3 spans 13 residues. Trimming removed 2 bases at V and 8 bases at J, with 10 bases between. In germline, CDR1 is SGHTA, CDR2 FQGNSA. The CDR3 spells CASSLSARDIQYF. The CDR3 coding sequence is TGTGCCAGCAGCTTATCGGCGAGAGACATTCAGTACTTC.

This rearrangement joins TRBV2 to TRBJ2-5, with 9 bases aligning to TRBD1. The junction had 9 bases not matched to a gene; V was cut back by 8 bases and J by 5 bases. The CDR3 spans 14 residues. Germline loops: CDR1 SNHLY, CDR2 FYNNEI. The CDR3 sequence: CASSTNRGRETQYF. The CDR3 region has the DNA TGTGCCAGCTCGACCAACAGGGGGCGGGAGACCCAGTACTTC.

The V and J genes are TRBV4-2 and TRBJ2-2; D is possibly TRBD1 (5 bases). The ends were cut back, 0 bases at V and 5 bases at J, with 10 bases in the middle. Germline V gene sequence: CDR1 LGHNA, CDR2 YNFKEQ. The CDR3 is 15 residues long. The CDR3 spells CASSQDGRVTGELFF. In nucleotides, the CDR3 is TGTGCCAGCAGCCAAGATGGCAGGGTAACCGGGGAGCTGTTTTTT.

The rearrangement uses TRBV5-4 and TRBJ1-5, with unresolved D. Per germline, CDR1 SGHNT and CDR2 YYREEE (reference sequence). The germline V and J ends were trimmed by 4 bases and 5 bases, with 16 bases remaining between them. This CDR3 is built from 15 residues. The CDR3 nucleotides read TGTGCCAGCAGCCATCGCGGTAGCCCTCATCAGCCCCAGCATTTT. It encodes CASSHRGSPHQPQHF.

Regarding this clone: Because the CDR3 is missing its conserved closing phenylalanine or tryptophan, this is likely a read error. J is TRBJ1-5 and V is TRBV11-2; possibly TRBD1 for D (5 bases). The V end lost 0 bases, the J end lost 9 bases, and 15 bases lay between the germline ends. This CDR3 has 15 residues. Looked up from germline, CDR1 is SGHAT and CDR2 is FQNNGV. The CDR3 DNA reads TGTGCCAGCAGCTTAGATTTTGGGGGATCAAGGCCCCAGCATCTT. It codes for CASSLDFGGSRPQHL.

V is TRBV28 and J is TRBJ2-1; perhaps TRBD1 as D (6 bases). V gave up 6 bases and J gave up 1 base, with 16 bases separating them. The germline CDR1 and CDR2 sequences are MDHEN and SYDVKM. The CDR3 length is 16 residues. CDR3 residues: CASSREYRESYNEQFF. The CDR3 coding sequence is TGTGCCAGCAGCCGCGAATACAGGGAATCCTACAATGAGCAGTTCTTC. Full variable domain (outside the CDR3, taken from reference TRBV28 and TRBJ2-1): DVKVTQSSRYLVKRTGEKVFLECVQDMDHENMFWYRQDPGLGLRLIYFSYDVKMKEKGDIPEGYSVSREKKERFSLILESASTNQTSMYLCASSREYRESYNEQFFGPGTRLTVL.

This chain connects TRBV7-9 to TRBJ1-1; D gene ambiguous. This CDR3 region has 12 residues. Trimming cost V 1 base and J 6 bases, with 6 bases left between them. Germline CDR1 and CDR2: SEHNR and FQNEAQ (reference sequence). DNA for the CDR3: TGTGCCAGCAGCTTAGGCGGATCTGAAGCTTTCTTT. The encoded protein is CASSLGGSEAFF.

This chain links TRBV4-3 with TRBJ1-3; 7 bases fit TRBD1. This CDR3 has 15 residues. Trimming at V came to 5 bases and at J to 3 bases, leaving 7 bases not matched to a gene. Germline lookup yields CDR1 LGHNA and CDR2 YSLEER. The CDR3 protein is CASSSETGSGNTIYF. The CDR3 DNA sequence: TGCGCCAGCAGCTCGGAGACAGGGAGTGGAAACACCATATATTTT.

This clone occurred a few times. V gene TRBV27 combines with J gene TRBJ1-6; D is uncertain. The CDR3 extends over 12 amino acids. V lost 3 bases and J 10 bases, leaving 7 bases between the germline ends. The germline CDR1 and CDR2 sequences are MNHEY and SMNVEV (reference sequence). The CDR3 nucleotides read TGTGCCAGCAGTTTCTTAGGATCACCCCTCCACTTT. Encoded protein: CASSFLGSPLHF.

The CDR3 DNA follows: TGTGCCAGCAGATCGTCAGGGGCGAGCTATGGCTACACCTTC. This gives the protein CASRSSGASYGYTF. The chain combines TRBV28 with TRBJ1-2, with D perhaps matching TRBD1 (6 bases). Trimming removed 6 bases at V and 4 bases at J, with 15 bases between. The CDR3 has 14 residues. Germline-derived CDR1 and CDR2 are MDHEN and SYDVKM.

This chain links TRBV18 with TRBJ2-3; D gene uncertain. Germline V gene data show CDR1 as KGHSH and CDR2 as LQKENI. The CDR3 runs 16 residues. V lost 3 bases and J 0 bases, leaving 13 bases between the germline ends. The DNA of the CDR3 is TGTGCCAGCTCACCGAAGGACGGAACTAGCACAGATACGCAGTATTTT. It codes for CASSPKDGTSTDTQYF.